The 31 T cell receptor beta chains below were found in one sample sequenced in a study of T cells in Graves' hyperthyroidism and ophthalmopathy. The investigators amplified TCR beta CDR3 regions from RNA transcripts. During a first-round RT-PCR of the TCR CDR3, the HTBI primer set was used. Via MiXCR, TCRdb re-called the multiplex PCR reads, giving one row per CDR3 protein. The sample lists roughly 400,000 distinct CDR3 sequences; over 13% were seen once. The source material was blood. The receptors stem from a man aged 45-65 years with Graves' ophthalmopathy.

V is TRBV14 and J is TRBJ1-2; weak D call: TRBD1 (5 bases). Germline CDR1 and CDR2: SGHDN and FVKESK. CDR3 length: 14 residues. V was shortened by 4 bases and J by 2 bases, with 11 bases between the two germline ends. CDR3 region: CASSPGTGNYGYTF. The CDR3 DNA reads TGTGCCAGCAGCCCCGGGACGGGGAACTATGGCTACACCTTC.

This clonotype was observed at least ten times. The gene calls are TRBV11-2 and TRBJ2-5; D call uncertain. CDR3 length equals 12 residues. In germline, CDR1 is SGHAT, CDR2 FQNNGV. Between the trimmed V and J ends, which lost 5 bases and 5 bases, there was a span of 9 bases. CDR3 loop: CASSVSGETQYF. CDR3 sequence (DNA): TGTGCCAGCAGCGTCAGTGGGGAGACCCAGTACTTC.

In this sample, this clonotype turned up a few times. This chain connects TRBV6-1 to TRBJ2-3; 10 nucleotides match TRBD1. Trimming removed 1 base from V and 7 bases from J; junction bases left unmatched: 5. This CDR3 comprises 15 residues. CDR1 is MNHNS, CDR2 SASEGT, per germline. The chain's CDR3 is CASSEEGQGIHTQYF. The CDR3 DNA reads TGTGCCAGCAGTGAAGAGGGACAGGGGATCCATACGCAGTATTTT.

This sequence joins TRBV6-5 and TRBJ1-1, with 7 positions matching TRBD1. Germline assignment: CDR1 MNHEY and CDR2 SVGAGI. The junction had 10 bases not matched to a gene; V was cut back by 0 bases and J by 0 bases. The CDR3 has 18 amino acids. CDR3 DNA: TGTGCCAGCAGTTACTCGTGGGGACAGATCAACATGAACACTGAAGCTTTCTTT. It codes for CASSYSWGQINMNTEAFF.

This rearrangement joins TRBV6-5 to TRBJ2-5, with 7 bases aligning to TRBD1. The V and J ends lost 0 bases and 6 bases, in that order; junction bases with no gene match: 4. Per germline, CDR1 MNHEY and CDR2 SVGAGI. The CDR3 covers 14 residues. The CDR3 DNA reads TGTGCCAGCAGTTACTCGCAGGGGGTAAAGACCCAGTACTTC. It encodes CASSYSQGVKTQYF.

The rearrangement uses TRBV5-1 and TRBJ2-5, with D tentatively TRBD1 (5 bases). CDR1 is SGHRS and CDR2 is YFSETQ in the germline V gene. The CDR3 is 15 amino acids. V shed 2 bases and J shed 0 bases, with 11 bases lying between them. This CDR3 is CASSFMAGYQETQYF. The CDR3, as DNA: TGCGCCAGCAGCTTTATGGCAGGGTACCAAGAGACCCAGTACTTC. Drawing the rest from reference TRBV5-1 and TRBJ2-5, the complete variable domain is KAGVTQTPRYLIKTRGQQVTLSCSPISGHRSVSWYQQTPGQGLQFLFEYFSETQRNKGNFPGRFSGRQFSNSRSEMNVSTLELGDSALYLCASSFMAGYQETQYFGPGTRLLVL.

In its sample, this clonotype was seen a few times. This rearrangement joins TRBV7-8 to TRBJ2-3; perhaps TRBD2 as D (5 bases). The CDR3 covers 16 residues. Germline V gene lookup returns CDR1 SGHVS and CDR2 FQNEAQ. V was trimmed by 5 bases and J by 0 bases, leaving 15 bases between them. In DNA form, the CDR3 reads TGTGCCAGCAGCGACTTCAGCGGCGCTAGCACAGATACGCAGTATTTT. It is translated as CASSDFSGASTDTQYF.

This chain uses TRBV7-9 with TRBJ1-4; no reliable D call. Deletions cut 5 bases from V and 10 bases from J, with 17 bases between. The CDR3 length is 14 residues. CDR1 and CDR2 from the germline V gene are SEHNR and FQNEAQ (reference sequence). The CDR3 reads CASSPQGPSLKLFF. The CDR3 DNA sequence: TGTGCCAGCAGCCCCCAAGGCCCGTCCCTAAAACTGTTTTTT.

This clonotype was observed many times. This rearrangement joins TRBV11-2 to TRBJ2-1; D unclear. The CDR3 totals 13 residues. Deletions cut 1 base from V and 9 bases from J, with 10 bases between. Per the germline V gene, CDR1 is SGHAT and CDR2 is FQNNGV. CDR3 coding DNA: TGTGCCAGCAGCTTAGGGGTAGCAGGTGAGCAGTTCTTC. Encoded protein: CASSLGVAGEQFF.

In this sample, this clonotype turned up once. The chain carries TRBV7-9 and TRBJ2-5; 10 bases agree with TRBD2. This CDR3 is 15 amino acids long. Trimming cost V 11 bases and J 2 bases; bases outside gene matches: 11. Per germline, CDR1 SEHNR and CDR2 FQNEAQ (reference sequence). The CDR3 is CAARLAGVEQETQYF. The CDR3 nucleotides read TGTGCCGCACGTCTAGCGGGAGTAGAACAAGAGACCCAGTACTTC.

This clonotype was seen repeatedly, ten times or more. The V gene is TRBV28, the J gene TRBJ2-7, with a tentative D call TRBD1 (6 bases). CDR1 is MDHEN, CDR2 SYDVKM, per germline. Trimming removed 6 bases from V and 5 bases from J, with 26 bases in between. This CDR3 spans 17 amino acids. The chain's CDR3 is CASRPTMGARGVDEQYF. CDR3 DNA sequence: TGTGCCAGCAGACCGACAATGGGGGCGAGAGGGGTCGACGAGCAGTACTTC.

Concerning this clonotype: A much larger clonotype is one base distant, so this may be a read error. The V call is TRBV7-2, the J call TRBJ2-5; tentatively, D is TRBD1 (6 bases). This CDR3 contains 12 residues. The germline gives CDR1 SGHTA, CDR2 FQGNSA. In DNA form, the CDR3 reads TGTGTCAGCAGCTTGGGGGCGGAGACCCAGTACTTC. Protein product: CVSSLGAETQYF.

This clonotype was detected many times. The gene calls are TRBV12-3 or TRBV12-4 and TRBJ1-2; 8 bases align to TRBD1. CDR3 length: 12 residues. V lost 5 bases and J lost 7; bases outside the gene matches: 3. CDR3 loop: CASSVDRGGYTF. Written as DNA, the CDR3 is TGTGCCAGCAGTGTCGACAGGGGTGGCTACACCTTC.

This clonotype was detected a few times. The rearrangement uses TRBV28 and TRBJ1-4; D unclear. CDR3 length equals 13 residues. Germline V CDR1 and CDR2: MDHEN, SYDVKM. Trimming took 6 bases from V and 12 from J, leaving 17 bases between them. In DNA form, the CDR3 reads TGTGCCAGCAGGCCTGGGCAGATCGAAGAACTGTTTTTT. It specifies CASRPGQIEELFF.

This clonotype was counted at least ten times. The chain links TRBV7-8 to TRBJ2-1; 11 nucleotides match TRBD2. The CDR3 is 17 amino acids. V lost 5 bases to trimming and J lost 3 bases; unmatched junction nucleotides: 9. Looked up from germline, CDR1 is SGHVS and CDR2 is FQNEAQ. CDR3 region: CASSPRMTSGNYNEQFF. The DNA of the CDR3 is TGTGCCAGCAGCCCCCGTATGACTAGCGGGAACTACAATGAGCAGTTCTTC.

In its sample, this clonotype was seen a few times. The genes are TRBV24-1 and TRBJ2-5; TRBD1 matches 11 bases. The germline V gene encodes CDR1 KGHDR and CDR2 SFDVKD. This CDR3 contains 16 residues. Losses at the gene ends were 2 bases for V and 5 bases for J; bases not matched to a gene: 6. The CDR3 nucleotides read TGTGCCACCAGTGATTCCGGACAGGGGGCGGGGGAGACCCAGTACTTC. Its translation: CATSDSGQGAGETQYF.

This clonotype was seen ten or more times. The chain employs TRBV9 and TRBJ2-3, with D possibly matching TRBD1 (6 bases). Trimming took off 4 bases at V and 4 bases at J, with 10 bases between the two ends. The CDR3 spans 13 residues. CDR1 is SGDLS and CDR2 is YYNGEE in the germline V gene. The CDR3 sequence: CASSKDSPDTQYF. DNA of the CDR3: TGTGCCAGCAGCAAGGACAGCCCAGATACGCAGTATTTT.

This clonotype was seen ten or more times. The chain is built from TRBV2 and TRBJ2-5, with D maybe TRBD1 (5 bases). The V gene's germline CDR1 is SNHLY and CDR2 FYNNEI. V was trimmed by 5 bases and J by 1 base, leaving 11 bases between them. The CDR3 contains 14 residues. CDR3 region: CASSKRQTQETQYF. CDR3 nucleotides: TGTGCCAGCAGTAAAAGACAGACCCAAGAGACCCAGTACTTC. The whole variable domain, remainder taken from reference TRBV2 and TRBJ2-5, is EPEVTQTPSHQVTQMGQEVILRCVPISNHLYFYWYRQILGQKVEFLVSFYNNEISEKSEIFDDQFSVERPDGSNFTLKIRSTKLEDSAMYFCASSKRQTQETQYFGPGTRLLVL.

This clonotype was detected only a few times. The CDR3 loop is CASRVTGQGRRETQYF. The CDR3 nucleotides are TGTGCCAGCAGGGTAACCGGGCAGGGTCGCCGAGAGACCCAGTACTTC. The chain couples TRBV5-4 to TRBJ2-5, with D perhaps TRBD1 (5 bases). Germline CDR1 reads SGHNT; CDR2 reads YYREEE (reference sequence). V was shortened by 5 bases and J by 4 bases, with 21 bases between the two germline ends. There are 16 residues in the CDR3.

This clonotype was recorded a few times. Germline is not matched at one junction end, which may reflect a read error. This chain uses TRBV3-1 with TRBJ1-2; D gene uncertain. This CDR3 region has 14 residues. CDR1 and CDR2 (germline): LGHDT, YNNKEL (reference sequence). Written as DNA, the CDR3 is TGTGCCAGCAGCCAAGGAAACGCGGGAGGTGGCCACACCTTC. Amino acid sequence: CASSQGNAGGGHTF.

This clonotype was seen repeatedly, ten times or more. This chain joins TRBV11-2 and TRBJ2-1, with D tentatively TRBD2 (6 bases). Germline V gives CDR1 SGHAT, CDR2 FQNNGV. The CDR3 has 18 residues. Trimming left V 1 base short and J 0 bases short, with 16 bases between. The CDR3 loop is CASSLARSGASSYNEQFF. CDR3 nucleotides: TGTGCCAGCAGCTTAGCCCGATCGGGAGCCAGCTCCTACAATGAGCAGTTCTTC.

This clonotype came up many times. The chain recombines TRBV11-3 with TRBJ2-1; 9 nucleotides line up with TRBD2. The CDR3 is 13 residues long. V was pared by 8 bases and J by 7 bases, with 6 bases of the junction left unmatched. The germline V gene encodes CDR1 SGHNT and CDR2 YENEEA. CDR3 region: CASGGSGSNEQFF. The DNA for the CDR3 is TGTGCCAGCGGCGGTAGCGGGAGTAATGAGCAGTTCTTC.

This clonotype has ten or more counts. This sequence joins TRBV7-8 and TRBJ2-5; 9 nucleotides line up with TRBD2. Trimming cost V 2 bases and J 6 bases; bases outside gene matches: 7. This CDR3 is 15 amino acids long. In germline, CDR1 is SGHVS, CDR2 FQNEAQ. CDR3 sequence reads: CASSLRHSGSQTQYF. In DNA form, the CDR3 reads TGTGCCAGCAGCTTACGCCATAGCGGGAGTCAGACCCAGTACTTC. The full variable domain, its missing parts supplied by reference TRBV7-8 and TRBJ2-5, is GAGVSQSPRYKVAKRGQDVALRCDPISGHVSLFWYQQALGQGPEFLTYFQNEAQLDKSGLPSDRFFAERPEGSVSTLKIQRTQQEDSAVYLCASSLRHSGSQTQYFGPGTRLLVL.

The chain uses TRBV25-1 and TRBJ1-2, with D uncertain. CDR1 MGHDK and CDR2 SYGVNS come from the germline V gene. This CDR3 is built from 15 residues. Trimming shortened V by 7 bases and J by 0 bases, and 15 bases separated the two germline ends. CDR3 loop: CASTGSAVTNYGYTF. The CDR3 region has the DNA TGTGCCAGCACCGGTAGTGCGGTAACTAACTATGGCTACACCTTC.

The table lists this clonotype with many counts. The chain uses TRBV30 and TRBJ2-6; D ambiguous. The CDR3 consists of 17 residues. Trimming took 0 bases from V and 0 from J, leaving 12 bases between them. CDR1 is GTSNPN and CDR2 is SVGIG in the germline V gene (reference sequence). CDR3 bases: TGTGCCTGGAGTGTACTTTTTCTAAGCTCTGGGGCCAACGTCCTGACTTTC. Its protein is CAWSVLFLSSGANVLTF.

The chain couples TRBV25-1 to TRBJ1-1, with no clear D. The CDR3 covers 13 residues. Per the germline V gene, CDR1 is MGHDK and CDR2 is SYGVNS. V lost 7 bases and J lost 1, with 10 bases in between. CDR3 DNA: TGTGCCAGCATCAAAGGGCCGAACACTGAAGCTTTCTTT. It codes for CASIKGPNTEAFF.

This clonotype occurred many times. V and J are TRBV15 and TRBJ2-3; D unresolved. Germline V gives CDR1 LNHNV, CDR2 YYDKDF (reference sequence). The CDR3 covers 13 residues. Deletions cut 1 base from V and 2 bases from J, with 4 bases between. The chain's CDR3 is CATSRVDTDTQYF. The CDR3 DNA reads TGTGCCACCAGCAGAGTCGACACAGATACGCAGTATTTT.

This clonotype was seen at least ten times. The chain is built from TRBV20-1 and TRBJ1-1; no firm D call. The germline V gene encodes CDR1 DFQATT and CDR2 SNEGSKA (reference sequence). Between the trimmed V and J ends, which lost 3 bases and 0 bases, there was a span of 8 bases. This CDR3 has 13 residues. The CDR3 protein is CSASRALNTEAFF. CDR3 in DNA: TGCAGTGCTAGTAGGGCCTTGAACACTGAAGCTTTCTTT.

The chain recombines TRBV10-1 with TRBJ1-3; perhaps TRBD1 as D (5 bases). Germline V gene sequence: CDR1 WNHNN, CDR2 SYGVQD (reference sequence). This CDR3 comprises 22 residues. Trimming stripped 6 bases from V and 0 bases from J, with 33 bases between. The CDR3 here is CASRESSARGTSADVSGNTIYF. CDR3 in DNA: TGCGCCAGCAGAGAATCCTCGGCCCGGGGGACGTCAGCCGACGTCTCTGGAAACACCATATATTTT.

This sequence joins TRBV2 and TRBJ2-7; 10 nucleotides match TRBD2. The V gene's germline CDR1 is SNHLY and CDR2 FYNNEI. V gave up 3 bases and J gave up 7 bases; unmatched junction bases: 12. The CDR3 consists of 16 residues. The CDR3 sequence is CASSDGLAGGSSEQYF. CDR3 nucleotides: TGTGCCAGCAGTGATGGTTTAGCGGGAGGCTCTTCGGAGCAGTACTTC.

Many counts were recorded for this clonotype. The chain employs TRBV28 and TRBJ2-5; 13 bases are a match to TRBD2. The CDR3 spans 14 residues. Germline assignment: CDR1 MDHEN and CDR2 SYDVKM. Trimming cost V 8 bases and J 4 bases; bases outside gene matches: 4. CDR3 region: CASQGLAGRETQYF. Here the CDR3 DNA reads TGTGCCAGCCAGGGACTAGCGGGAAGAGAGACCCAGTACTTC.